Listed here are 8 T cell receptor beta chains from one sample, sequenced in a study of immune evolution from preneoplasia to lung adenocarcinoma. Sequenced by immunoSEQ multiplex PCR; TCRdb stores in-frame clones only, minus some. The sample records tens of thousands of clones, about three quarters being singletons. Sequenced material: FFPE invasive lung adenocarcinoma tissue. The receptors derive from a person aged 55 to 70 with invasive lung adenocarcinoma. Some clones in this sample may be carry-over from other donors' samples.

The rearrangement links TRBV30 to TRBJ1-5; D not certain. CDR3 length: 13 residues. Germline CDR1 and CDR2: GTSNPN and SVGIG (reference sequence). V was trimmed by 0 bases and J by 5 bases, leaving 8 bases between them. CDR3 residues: CAWSVQGYQPQHF. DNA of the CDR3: TGTGCCTGGAGTGTACAAGGTTATCAGCCCCAGCATTTT.

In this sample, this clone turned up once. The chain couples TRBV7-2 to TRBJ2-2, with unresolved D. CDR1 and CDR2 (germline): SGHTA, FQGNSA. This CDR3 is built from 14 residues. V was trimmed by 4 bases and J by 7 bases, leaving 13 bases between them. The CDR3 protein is CASSSSIIGGELFF. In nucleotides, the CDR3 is TGTGCCAGCAGCTCGTCAATTATAGGCGGGGAGCTGTTTTTT. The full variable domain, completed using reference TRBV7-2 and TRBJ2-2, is GAGVSQSPSNKVTEKGKDVELRCDPISGHTALYWYRQSLGQGLEFLIYFQGNSAPDKSGLPSDRFSAERTGGSVSTLTIQRTQQEDSAVYLCASSSSIIGGELFFGEGSRLTVL.

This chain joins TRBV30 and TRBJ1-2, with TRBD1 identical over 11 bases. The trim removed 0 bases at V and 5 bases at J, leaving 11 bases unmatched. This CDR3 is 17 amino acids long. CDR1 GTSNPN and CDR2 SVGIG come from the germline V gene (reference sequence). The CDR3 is CAWSVSRTGGIGYGYTF. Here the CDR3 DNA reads TGTGCCTGGAGTGTCTCTAGGACAGGGGGCATTGGGTATGGCTACACCTTC.

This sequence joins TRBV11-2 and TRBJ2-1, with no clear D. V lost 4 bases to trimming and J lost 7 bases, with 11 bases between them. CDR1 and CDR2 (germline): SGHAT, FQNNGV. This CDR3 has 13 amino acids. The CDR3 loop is CASSSNGVNEQFF. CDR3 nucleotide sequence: TGTGCCAGCAGCTCCAATGGTGTAAATGAGCAGTTCTTC.

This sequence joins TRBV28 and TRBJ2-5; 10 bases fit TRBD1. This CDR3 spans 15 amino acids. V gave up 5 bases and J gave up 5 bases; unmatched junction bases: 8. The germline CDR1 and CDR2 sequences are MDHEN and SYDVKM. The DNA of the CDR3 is TGTGCCAGCAGTCCCGGACAGGGGGAAGTGGAGACCCAGTACTTC. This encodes CASSPGQGEVETQYF.

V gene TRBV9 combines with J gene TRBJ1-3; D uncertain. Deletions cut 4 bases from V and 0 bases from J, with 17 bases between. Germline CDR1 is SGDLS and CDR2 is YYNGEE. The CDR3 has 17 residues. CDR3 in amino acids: CASSSSEGFPSGNTIYF. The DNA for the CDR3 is TGTGCCAGCAGCTCATCGGAAGGCTTTCCCTCTGGAAACACCATATATTTT.

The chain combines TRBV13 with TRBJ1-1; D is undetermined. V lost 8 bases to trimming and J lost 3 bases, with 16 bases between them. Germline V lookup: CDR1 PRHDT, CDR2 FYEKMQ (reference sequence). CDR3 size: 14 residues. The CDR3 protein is CASGLRRSDTEAFF. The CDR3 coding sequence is TGTGCCAGCGGCCTTAGGCGGAGCGACACTGAAGCTTTCTTT.

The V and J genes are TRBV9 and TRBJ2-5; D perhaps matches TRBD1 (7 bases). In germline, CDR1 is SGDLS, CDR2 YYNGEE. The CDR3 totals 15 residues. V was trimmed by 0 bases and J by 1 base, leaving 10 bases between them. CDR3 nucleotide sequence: TGTGCCAGCAGCGTAGACAGGGGAGGCCAAGAGACCCAGTACTTC. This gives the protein CASSVDRGGQETQYF.